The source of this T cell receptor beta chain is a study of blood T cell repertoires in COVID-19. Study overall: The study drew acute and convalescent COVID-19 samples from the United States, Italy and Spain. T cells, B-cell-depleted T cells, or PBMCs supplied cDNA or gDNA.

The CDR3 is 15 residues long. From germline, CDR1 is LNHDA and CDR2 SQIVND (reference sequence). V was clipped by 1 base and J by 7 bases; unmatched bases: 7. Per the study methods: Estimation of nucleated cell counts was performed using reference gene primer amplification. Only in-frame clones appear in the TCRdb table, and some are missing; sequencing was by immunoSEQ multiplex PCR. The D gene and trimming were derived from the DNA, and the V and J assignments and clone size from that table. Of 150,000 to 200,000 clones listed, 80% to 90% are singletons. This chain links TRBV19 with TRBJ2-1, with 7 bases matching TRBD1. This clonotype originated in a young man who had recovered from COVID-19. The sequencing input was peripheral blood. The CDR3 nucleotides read TGTGCCAGTAGTATAGTCGCACAGGGGAAGAATGAGCAGTTCTTC. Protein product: CASSIVAQGKNEQFF.